The 21 T cell receptor beta chains reported below all come from one sample, sequenced in a study of neurological immune-mediated disorders. TCRdb reprocessed the 5' RACE reads with MiXCR, giving one entry per CDR3 protein. Of tens of thousands of distinct CDR3 sequences listed, about 4.2% were seen once; the top ten hold under 1.5%. Sequencing was done on a sample of PBMCs. The receptor set was obtained from a young man with multiple sclerosis.

This clonotype was observed at least ten times. The chain links TRBV4-3 to TRBJ2-7; TRBD1 matches 7 bases. This CDR3 has 15 amino acids. Per germline, CDR1 LGHNA and CDR2 YSLEER. The trim removed 1 base at V and 0 bases at J, leaving 3 bases unmatched. This CDR3 reads CASSQVTGASYEQYF. The CDR3 DNA reads as TGCGCCAGCAGCCAAGTTACAGGGGCCTCCTACGAGCAGTACTTC.

This clonotype was counted ten times or more. The chain carries TRBV20-1 and TRBJ1-1; TRBD1 might be the D (5 bases). Germline V CDR1 and CDR2: DFQATT, SNEGSKA (reference sequence). V dropped 3 bases and J dropped 5 bases, with 16 bases sitting between them. The CDR3 loop spans 14 amino acids. The CDR3: CSAREGTGRTEAFF. The CDR3 DNA is TGCAGTGCTAGGGAGGGAACAGGTCGAACTGAAGCTTTCTTT.

In this sample, this clonotype turned up many times. The chain employs TRBV29-1 and TRBJ2-7; D is perhaps TRBD2 (6 bases). This CDR3 is 10 amino acids long. Germline V gives CDR1 SQVTM, CDR2 ANQGSEA. CDR3 amino acids: CPLEGPEQYF. The CDR3 DNA is TGCCCTCTGGAGGGTCCCGAGCAGTACTTC.

This clonotype has just a few counts. The genes are TRBV20-1 and TRBJ2-5; D gene uncertain. The CDR3 runs 16 residues. V lost 0 bases and J 0 bases, leaving 14 bases between the germline ends. Germline V lookup: CDR1 DFQATT, CDR2 SNEGSKA (reference sequence). CDR3 DNA: TGCAGTGCTAGAGATGGTGGTAGGACCTACCAAGAGACCCAGTACTTC. The encoded protein is CSARDGGRTYQETQYF.

This clonotype was detected a few times. The chain joins TRBV20-1 to TRBJ2-7; D is perhaps TRBD1 (5 bases). CDR1 is DFQATT, CDR2 SNEGSKA, per germline (reference sequence). V lost 5 bases, J lost 0 bases, and 14 bases lay in between. CDR3 size: 14 residues. This CDR3 is CSAPRGQSSYEQYF. CDR3 in DNA: TGCAGTGCTCCTCGCGGACAAAGCTCCTACGAGCAGTACTTC.

This clonotype appeared many times. The V gene is TRBV4-1, the J gene TRBJ1-1, with TRBD1 matching 8 bases. V lost 5 bases and J lost 4; bases outside the gene matches: 0. This CDR3 comprises 12 residues. Germline lookup yields CDR1 MGHRA and CDR2 YSYEKL. Here the CDR3 reads CASSDRGTEAFF. The CDR3 DNA sequence: TGCGCCAGCAGCGACAGGGGCACTGAAGCTTTCTTT.

At least ten counts were recorded for this clonotype. This chain's CDR3 is CASRLQGANEQFF. CDR3 coding DNA: TGTGCCAGCAGGCTGCAGGGGGCAAATGAGCAGTTCTTC. The chain couples TRBV7-9 to TRBJ2-1; TRBD1 agrees at 8 bases. This CDR3 spans 13 amino acids. In germline, CDR1 is SEHNR, CDR2 FQNEAQ (reference sequence). V lost 6 bases to trimming and J lost 7 bases; unmatched junction nucleotides: 5.

Many counts were recorded for this clonotype. The chain couples TRBV21-1 to TRBJ1-5. TRBV21-1 is a known pseudogene. The CDR3 has 13 amino acids. This CDR3 reads CASSTSPNQPQNF. The CDR3 nucleotides are TGTGCCAGCAGCACCAGTCCCAATCAGCCCCAGAATTTT.

This clonotype was seen a few times. The genes are TRBV5-1 and TRBJ2-2; D possibly corresponds to TRBD1 (6 bases). Germline V gene sequence: CDR1 SGHRS, CDR2 YFSETQ. Trimming took off 4 bases at V and 0 bases at J, with 10 bases between the two ends. The CDR3 covers 15 residues. The CDR3 is CASSLGQTNTGELFF. The CDR3 DNA is TGCGCCAGCAGCCTGGGACAAACGAACACCGGGGAGCTGTTTTTT.

In its sample, this clonotype was seen many times. The J gene is TRBJ2-7, the V gene TRBV15; 9 positions match TRBD2. Germline V lookup: CDR1 LNHNV, CDR2 YYDKDF (reference sequence). The length of the CDR3 is 15 residues. Unmatched junction bases numbered 9, after V lost 0 bases and J lost 9 bases. As DNA, the CDR3 is TGTGCCACCAGCAGAGAAGTCCTAGCGGGGAGGCCGCAGTACTTC. This gives the protein CATSREVLAGRPQYF.

With respect to this clonotype: Being one base from a much bigger clone, this may be a read error. The genes are TRBV11-2 and TRBJ1-1; D ambiguous. The CDR3 runs to 13 residues. V was trimmed by 5 bases and J by 5 bases, leaving 12 bases between them. Per germline, CDR1 SGHAT and CDR2 FQNNGV. The CDR3 coding sequence is TGTGCCAGCAGCGACGAAAGCTGGACTGAAGCTTTCTTT. Protein sequence: CASSDESWTEAFF. Supplemented by reference TRBV11-2 and TRBJ1-1, the full variable domain reads EAGVAQSPRYKIIEKRQSVAFWCNPISGHATLYWYQQILGQGPKLLIQFQNNGVVDDSQLPKDRFSAERLKGVDSTLKIQPAKLEDSAVYLCASSDESWTEAFFGQGTRLTVV.

This clonotype was seen repeatedly, ten times or more. This rearrangement joins TRBV4-1 to TRBJ2-1; possibly TRBD2 for D (6 bases). The germline V gene has CDR1 MGHRA and CDR2 YSYEKL. Trimming took off 5 bases at V and 10 bases at J, with 21 bases between the two ends. The CDR3 length is 15 residues. CDR3 amino acids: CASSLGGAGIMEQFF. Written as DNA, the CDR3 is TGCGCCAGCAGCTTAGGCGGGGCGGGCATTATGGAGCAGTTCTTC.

This clonotype occurred many times. This sequence joins TRBV3-1 and TRBJ2-7; 9 bases fit TRBD1. The germline V gene has CDR1 LGHDT and CDR2 YNNKEL (reference sequence). The CDR3 is made up of 15 amino acids. J was trimmed by 6 bases and V by 3 bases; bases with no gene match: 9. DNA of the CDR3: TGTGCCAGCAGCCACCCCGGGACAGGGTCAATCGAGCAGTACTTC. Amino acid sequence: CASSHPGTGSIEQYF.

This clonotype showed up many times. The chain is built from TRBV20-1 and TRBJ1-1; 9 bases are shared with TRBD1. CDR3 size: 14 residues. Per germline, CDR1 DFQATT and CDR2 SNEGSKA (reference sequence). V gave up 3 bases and J gave up 4 bases; unmatched junction bases: 6. The CDR3 reads CSASRTGGGTEAFF. DNA for the CDR3: TGCAGTGCTAGCCGAACAGGGGGCGGCACTGAAGCTTTCTTT.

This clonotype was counted at least ten times. The genes are TRBV5-1 and TRBJ2-7; TRBD1 aligns across 9 bases. The CDR3 is 14 residues long. Trimming removed 4 bases from V and 4 bases from J; junction bases left unmatched: 6. The germline V gene has CDR1 SGHRS and CDR2 YFSETQ. CDR3 nucleotide sequence: TGCGCCAGCAGCGGGACAGGGAGTTTGTACGAGCAGTACTTC. Protein: CASSGTGSLYEQYF. The variable domain in full, with the rest retrieved from reference TRBV5-1 and TRBJ2-7, is KAGVTQTPRYLIKTRGQQVTLSCSPISGHRSVSWYQQTPGQGLQFLFEYFSETQRNKGNFPGRFSGRQFSNSRSEMNVSTLELGDSALYLCASSGTGSLYEQYFGPGTRLTVT.

There are many counts of this clonotype. The gene calls are TRBV2 and TRBJ2-5, with TRBD1 matching 8 bases. Germline loops: CDR1 SNHLY, CDR2 FYNNEI. Germline trimming cut 3 bases from V and 4 bases from J; bases unmatched to any gene: 10. This CDR3 comprises 16 residues. The chain's CDR3 is CASSDPRSTGVETQYF. The CDR3 DNA is TGTGCCAGCAGTGATCCTCGCTCGACAGGGGTAGAGACCCAGTACTTC.

This clonotype was detected only a few times. The chain couples TRBV5-1 to TRBJ2-2, with D perhaps assigned TRBD1 or TRBD2 (5 bases each). The CDR3 length is 14 residues. Germline CDR1 reads SGHRS; CDR2 reads YFSETQ. V was pared by 0 bases and J by 6 bases, with 9 bases between. The DNA for the CDR3 is TGCGCCAGCAGCTTGGTTATGGGGGCCGGGGAGCTGTTTTTT. Translated, it gives CASSLVMGAGELFF.

This clonotype was found many times. This chain uses TRBV4-1 with TRBJ2-1, with no clear D. The CDR3 is 15 residues long. Per germline, CDR1 MGHRA and CDR2 YSYEKL. V was trimmed by 4 bases and J by 2 bases, leaving 12 bases between them. Here the CDR3 DNA reads TGCGCCAGCAGCCCGACTGTTCAAACCTACAATGAGCAGTTCTTC. It encodes CASSPTVQTYNEQFF.

This clonotype is medium-sized (0.01 to 0.1%) within its sample. CDR3 nucleotide sequence: TGCGCCAGCAGCCAAGATCCGTGGCAGGGGGCACGCAATGAGCAGTTCTTC. Translating it yields CASSQDPWQGARNEQFF. V is TRBV4-1 and J is TRBJ2-1; TRBD1 matches 8 bases. V was clipped by 0 bases and J by 6 bases; unmatched bases: 10. The CDR3 runs 17 residues. In germline, CDR1 is MGHRA, CDR2 YSYEKL.

This clonotype was recorded at least ten times. The chain is built from TRBV5-1 and TRBJ2-1, with 9 bases fitting TRBD1. This CDR3 is 15 amino acids long. Germline V gene data show CDR1 as SGHRS and CDR2 as YFSETQ. Trimming took 4 bases from V and 0 from J; bases not matched to a gene: 2. The DNA of the CDR3 is TGCGCCAGCAGCGGGACAGGGTACTCCTACAATGAGCAGTTCTTC. As protein: CASSGTGYSYNEQFF.

This clonotype was seen ten or more times. The genes are TRBV29-1 and TRBJ2-1; 8 nucleotides align to TRBD2. Germline assignment: CDR1 SQVTM and CDR2 ANQGSEA. The V segment lost 5 bases and the J segment 0 bases; nucleotides outside the gene matches: 6. This CDR3 is 15 amino acids long. The CDR3 DNA sequence: TGCAGCGTTTCCAGCGGGGGAAGCTCCTACAATGAGCAGTTCTTC. Protein sequence: CSVSSGGSSYNEQFF.